This T cell receptor (beta chain) was found in a study of shared clonotypes between healthy human individuals. Naivety among CD8 cells was defined by CD45RO negativity and positive CCR7 selection, thereby excluding terminally differentiated effector memory CD45RA+ cells. Measured with immunoSEQ multiplex PCR; TCRdb has only the in-frame clones, and not every one. Of over 2,000,000 clones listed, around 93% are singletons. Comment on this clone: In the same sample, other DNA sequences code for this CDR3.

Germline CDR1 is MNHEY and CDR2 is SMNVEV (reference sequence). The V end lost 1 base, the J end lost 0 bases, and 10 bases lay between the germline ends. This CDR3 is 16 amino acids long. This chain uses TRBV27 with TRBJ2-1, with D maybe TRBD2 (6 bases). The receptor comes from a man younger than 35 in good health. Some clones in this sample may be carry-over from other donors' samples. The sequencing input was naive CD8+ T cells from PBMCs. Written as DNA, the CDR3 is TGTGCCAGCAGTTTATTTGCGGGGAGCTCCTACAATGAGCAGTTCTTC. It encodes CASSLFAGSSYNEQFF.